The sequence of this T cell receptor beta chain was determined in a study of blood T cell repertoires in COVID-19 (dated by TCRdb to 2018 to 2020). Some background on the complete study: Collaborator samples came from the United States, Italy and Spain and covered acute and convalescent phases of COVID-19. The material from the prospective study consisted of cDNA or gDNA derived from T cells, B-cell-depleted T cells, or PBMCs. Deeply sampled blood TCRbeta repertoires from subjects exposed to, actively infected with, or recovered from COVID-19 were included in the dataset. The repertoires were made available in a free public database intended to serve as a resource for research on the immune response to SARS-CoV-2. Samples were obtained from the ongoing ImmuneRACE study (first 160 participants) and from 1,254 subjects provided by 6 global collaborators. Sample metadata almost always included a de-identified subject ID, COVID-19 status, age in years and sex. Where available, HLA class I and class II types were taken from metadata supplied by the sample provider and were not determined by assay-based typing. Study-wide conclusions, independent of this receptor: How much clinical and demographic metadata was included differed by source and by participant, and the metadata was provided uncurated.

Remarks on this clone: The specificity of this receptor is unknown. No clone much larger than this one lies a single base away; base qualities are absent.

The immunoSEQ Assay, a bias-controlled multiplex PCR, was used to amplify TCRbeta CDR3 regions from genomic DNA. Per the authors' processing: Nucleated cell counts per sample were estimated from amplification of reference gene primers within the assay. To quantify the absolute abundance of each unique TCRbeta CDR3 rearrangement, sequence reads were collapsed and filtered. For each sample, productive Simpson clonality was calculated by taking the square root of Simpson's diversity index across productive rearrangements. Here the immuneACCESS table is served through TCRdb, limited to in-frame sequences with V and J called. Missing clones are a known gap in these copies; in checked studies unresolved V genes cover under half, and the rest lacks a known reason. The V and J calls and clone size come from that table; D and trimming were worked out from the DNA. This sample gives 300,000 or so clones in total; around 92% of them show up just once. In total, the top ten clones hold under 8% of the sample.

Samples from volunteer blood donors who had recovered from COVID-19 were contributed by a second Seattle source. Whole blood was collected in K2EDTA tubes by collaborating institutions according to the institutions' own protocols. Collaborator samples were shipped for TCRbeta analysis as frozen whole blood, isolated PBMCs, or DNA extracted from either sample type. The origin of this receptor is a man aged 18 to 29 who had recovered from COVID-19. The sequenced material came from peripheral blood.

Here the CDR3 is given as CASSIIRREDYGYTF. In nucleotides, the sequence is TGTGCCAGTAGTATAATCCGGAGGGAGGACTATGGCTACACCTTC. This chain is built from TRBV19 and TRBJ1-2; the D segment cannot be called with confidence. CDR1 is given as LNHDA and CDR2 as SQIVND, both from the germline V gene (reference sequence). V is clipped by 2 bases and J by 3 bases, and the sequence between their germline boundaries is 13 bases long. The CDR3 spans 15 residues, from the cysteine through the phenylalanine. The sequence is cut down to CDR3 DNA, 45 bases in frame from base 1.